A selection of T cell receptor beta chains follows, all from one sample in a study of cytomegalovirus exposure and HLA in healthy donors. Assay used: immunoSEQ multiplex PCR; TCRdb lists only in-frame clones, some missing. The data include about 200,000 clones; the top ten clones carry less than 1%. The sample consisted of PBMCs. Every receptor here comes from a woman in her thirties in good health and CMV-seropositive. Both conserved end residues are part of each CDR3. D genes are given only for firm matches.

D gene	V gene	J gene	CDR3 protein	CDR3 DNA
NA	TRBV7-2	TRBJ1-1	CASSLNRAPEAFF	TGTGCCAGCAGCCTGAACAGGGCTCCTGAAGCTTTCTTT
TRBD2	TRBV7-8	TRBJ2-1	CASSKPATGLVSYNEQFF	TGTGCCAGCAGCAAACCAGCTACCGGACTAGTCTCCTACAATGAGCAGTTCTTC
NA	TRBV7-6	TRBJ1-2	CASSSEQVPYGYTF	TGTGCCAGCAGCTCCGAACAGGTCCCCTATGGCTACACCTTC
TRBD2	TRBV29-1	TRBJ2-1	CSVFNIATSEQFF	TGCAGCGTCTTTAATATCGCGACTAGCGAGCAGTTCTTC
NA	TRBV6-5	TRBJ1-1	CASSYSSGVTEAFF	TGTGCCAGCAGTTACTCGTCAGGGGTGACTGAAGCTTTCTTT
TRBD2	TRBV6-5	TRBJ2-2	CASSWTSGEYTGELFF	TGTGCCAGCAGTTGGACTAGCGGGGAGTACACCGGGGAGCTGTTTTTT
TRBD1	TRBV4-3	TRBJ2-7	CASSQQTGADEQYF	TGCGCCAGCAGCCAACAAACAGGGGCGGACGAGCAGTACTTC
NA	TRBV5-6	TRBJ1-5	CASSFGGSYSNQPQHF	TGTGCCAGCAGCTTTGGGGGCTCCTATAGCAATCAGCCCCAGCATTTT
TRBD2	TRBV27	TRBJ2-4	CASSPSASGSTNIQYF	TGTGCCAGCAGTCCATCGGCTAGCGGGAGTACGAACATTCAGTACTTC
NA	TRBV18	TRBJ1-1	CASSAQGGRGEAFF	TGTGCCAGCTCCGCCCAAGGGGGTCGTGGTGAAGCTTTCTTT
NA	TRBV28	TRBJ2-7	CASSMPTVRSYEQYF	TGTGCCAGCAGCATGCCGACAGTTCGTTCCTACGAGCAGTACTTC
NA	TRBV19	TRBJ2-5	CASSQTGTQETQYF	TGTGCCAGTAGTCAGACAGGTACCCAAGAGACCCAGTACTTC
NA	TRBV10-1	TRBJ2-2	CASSVGGTGELFF	TGCGCCAGCAGTGTAGGGGGTACCGGGGAGCTGTTTTTT
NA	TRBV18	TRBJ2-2	CASSPSGNTGELFF	TGTGCCAGCTCGCCCTCAGGAAACACCGGGGAGCTGTTTTTT
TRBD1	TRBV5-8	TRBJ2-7	CASSFNRDRTYEQYF	TGTGCCAGCAGCTTTAACCGGGACAGGACCTACGAGCAGTACTTC
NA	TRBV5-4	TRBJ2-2	CAGSSRSTTGELFF	TGTGCCGGCAGCAGCCGATCCACCACCGGGGAGCTGTTTTTT
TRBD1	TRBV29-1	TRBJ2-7	CSVAGQGEVGQYF	TGCAGCGTTGCGGGACAGGGGGAGGTCGGGCAGTACTTC
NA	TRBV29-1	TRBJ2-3	CSVGGAGGTTDTQYF	TGCAGCGTGGGCGGTGCAGGGGGGACCACAGATACGCAGTATTTT
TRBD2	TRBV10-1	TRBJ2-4	CASSRSGGASDIQYF	TGCGCCAGCAGTCGTAGCGGGGGGGCCTCGGACATTCAGTACTTC
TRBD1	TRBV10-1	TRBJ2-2	CASSGTGLTTGELFF	TGCGCCAGCAGTGGGACAGGGTTGACCACCGGGGAGCTGTTTTTT
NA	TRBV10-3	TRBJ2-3	CAISGQNGGTDTQYF	TGTGCCATCAGTGGCCAGAACGGAGGCACAGATACGCAGTATTTT
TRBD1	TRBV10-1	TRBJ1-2	CASLQGAKGYTF	TGCGCCAGTCTTCAGGGGGCCAAGGGCTACACCTTC
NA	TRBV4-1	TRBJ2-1	CASSQESSRGFYNEQFF	TGCGCCAGCAGCCAAGAATCATCCAGGGGCTTTTACAATGAGCAGTTCTTC
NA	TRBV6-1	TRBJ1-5	CASSEIGSHGLFNQPQHF	TGTGCCAGCAGTGAAATCGGGAGTCATGGACTGTTTAATCAGCCCCAGCATTTT
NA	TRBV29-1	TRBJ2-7	CSVNSPGEQYF	TGCAGCGTTAATTCGCCGGGGGAGCAGTACTTC
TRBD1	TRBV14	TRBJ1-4	CASSQGPGTANEKLFF	TGTGCCAGCAGCCAAGGCCCCGGGACAGCAAATGAAAAACTGTTTTTT
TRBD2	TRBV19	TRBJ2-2	CASSIDREGGTGELFF	TGTGCCAGTAGTATAGATCGGGAGGGAGGCACCGGGGAGCTGTTTTTT
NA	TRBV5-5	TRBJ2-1	CASSLGAPNEQFF	TGTGCCAGCAGCTTGGGGGCACCCAATGAGCAGTTCTTC
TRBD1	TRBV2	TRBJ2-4	CASSPEQGANIQYF	TGTGCCAGCAGTCCCGAGCAGGGGGCGAACATTCAGTACTTC
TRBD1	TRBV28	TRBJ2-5	CASSSQGPDQETQYF	TGTGCCAGCAGTTCACAGGGGCCCGATCAAGAGACCCAGTACTTC
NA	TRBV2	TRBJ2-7	CASSGVGGTYEQYF	TGTGCCAGCAGTGGGGTCGGAGGAACCTACGAGCAGTACTTC
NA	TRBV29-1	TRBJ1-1	CSVGGGATEAFF	TGCAGCGTTGGCGGGGGGGCCACTGAAGCTTTCTTT
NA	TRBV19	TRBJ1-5	CASEGERRGYSNQPQHF	TGTGCCAGTGAAGGGGAGAGGCGGGGGTATAGCAATCAGCCCCAGCATTTT
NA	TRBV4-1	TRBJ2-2	CASSQGPPGTGELFF	TGCGCCAGCAGCCAAGGACCTCCGGGCACCGGGGAGCTGTTTTTT
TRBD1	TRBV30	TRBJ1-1	CAWSPDRGWTEAFF	TGTGCCTGGAGTCCCGACAGGGGGTGGACTGAAGCTTTCTTT
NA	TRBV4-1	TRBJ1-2	CASSLRREGYGYTF	TGCGCCAGCAGCCTGCGCAGGGAAGGCTATGGCTACACCTTC
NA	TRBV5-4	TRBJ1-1	CASSSASGGMDTEAFF	TGTGCCAGCAGTTCAGCCTCCGGGGGAATGGACACTGAAGCTTTCTTT
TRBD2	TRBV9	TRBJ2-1	CASSGRLAGGRYEQFF	TGTGCCAGCAGCGGACGACTAGCGGGGGGGCGGTATGAGCAGTTCTTC
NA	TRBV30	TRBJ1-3	CAWNEAEGNTIYF	TGTGCCTGGAACGAGGCGGAGGGAAACACCATATATTTT
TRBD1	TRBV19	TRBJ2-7	CASSNTGQMGYEQYF	TGTGCCAGTAGCAACACGGGACAGATGGGCTACGAGCAGTACTTC
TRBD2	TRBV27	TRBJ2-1	CASSLYRAGNNEQFF	TGTGCCAGCAGTTTATATCGAGCGGGGAACAATGAGCAGTTCTTC
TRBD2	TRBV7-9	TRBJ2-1	CASSLSGSEEQFF	TGTGCCAGCAGCCTTAGCGGGAGTGAGGAGCAGTTCTTC